This paragraph reports one TCR beta chain. The antigen is unknown. This entry is derived from a study of T-cell reconstitution after alpha-beta-depleted transplantation in children. Trimming cost V 6 bases and J 6 bases; bases outside gene matches: 6. This CDR3 contains 14 residues. Notes on the study in general: Newly generated T cells supplied most T-cell counts and diversity one year post-transplant.

Preparation of the TCRbeta library was carried out with unique molecular identifiers. One entry per CDR3 protein results from TCRdb running MiXCR on the PCR reads. The table has roughly 790,000 distinct CDR3 sequences, roughly 15% seen once. The chain uses TRBV12-3 or TRBV12-4 and TRBJ1-5; 9 bases line up with TRBD1. The sequencing used PBMCs, mostly from graft donor cells, collected 360 days after TCRalphabeta/CD19-depleted stem cell transplant. The origin of this receptor is a male patient aged 10-17 years who had a stem cell transplant for acute lymphoblastic leukemia, so the T cells may come from the graft donor. The CDR3 here is CASSTDRGSQPQHF. As DNA, the CDR3 is TGTGCCAGCAGCACGGACAGGGGAAGTCAGCCCCAGCATTTT.